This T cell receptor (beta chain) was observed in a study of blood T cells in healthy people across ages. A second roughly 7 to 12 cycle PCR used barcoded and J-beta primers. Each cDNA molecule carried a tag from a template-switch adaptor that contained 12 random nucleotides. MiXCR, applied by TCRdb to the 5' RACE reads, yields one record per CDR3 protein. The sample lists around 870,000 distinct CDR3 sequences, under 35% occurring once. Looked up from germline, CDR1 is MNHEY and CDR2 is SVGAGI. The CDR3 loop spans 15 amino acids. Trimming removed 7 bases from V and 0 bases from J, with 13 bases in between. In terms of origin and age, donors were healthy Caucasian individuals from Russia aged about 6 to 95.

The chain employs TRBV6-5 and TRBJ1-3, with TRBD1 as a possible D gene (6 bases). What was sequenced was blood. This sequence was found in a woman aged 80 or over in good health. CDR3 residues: CASTLQGSSGNTIYF. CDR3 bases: TGTGCCAGCACCTTACAGGGTTCCTCTGGAAACACCATATATTTT.